The rows below give T cell receptor beta chains drawn from one sample of a study of T cell responses to AZD1222 COVID-19 vaccine. Libraries were prepared by immunoSEQ multiplex PCR; TCRdb keeps only in-frame clonotypes and omits some of them. The data contain roughly 160,000 clones, less than 95% of them singletons. The specimen was peripheral blood, collected on day 0 of AZD1222 vaccination. These receptors were obtained from an adult in good health. The CDR3 runs from the conserved cysteine through the conserved F or W. The D gene is left open where the match is weak. For some rows the clone size is stated as once, few or many, or as a class when expanded; others skip it.

clone size: once; J gene: TRBJ1-2; V gene: TRBV5-1; D gene: TRBD1; CDR3 protein: CASSLGQGKRNYGYTF; CDR3 DNA: TGCGCCAGCAGCTTGGGACAGGGGAAACGTAACTATGGCTACACCTTC
clone size: -; J gene: TRBJ2-1; V gene: TRBV6-5; D gene: TRBD2; CDR3 protein: CASRTGGLDNEQFF; CDR3 DNA: TGTGCCAGCAGAACAGGCGGACTAGACAATGAGCAGTTCTTC
clone size: -; J gene: TRBJ2-5; V gene: TRBV6-5; D gene: -; CDR3 protein: CASSLEDPQETQYF; CDR3 DNA: TGTGCCAGCAGTTTAGAGGACCCCCAAGAGACCCAGTACTTC
clone size: once; J gene: TRBJ2-3; V gene: TRBV10-3; D gene: -; CDR3 protein: CAISAAVRAGQDTQYF; CDR3 DNA: TGTGCCATCAGCGCCGCCGTAAGAGCCGGTCAGGATACGCAGTATTTT
clone size: -; J gene: TRBJ2-1; V gene: TRBV6-2/TRBV6-3; D gene: TRBD2; CDR3 protein: CASSLLAGVSLSHNEQFF; CDR3 DNA: TGTGCCAGCAGTTTGCTAGCGGGGGTTTCCCTCTCTCACAATGAGCAGTTCTTC
clone size: -; J gene: TRBJ2-2; V gene: TRBV27; D gene: -; CDR3 protein: CASSLGGGELFF; CDR3 DNA: TGTGCCAGCAGTTTAGGGGGCGGGGAGCTGTTTTTT
clone size: -; J gene: TRBJ1-1; V gene: TRBV14; D gene: -; CDR3 protein: CASSLEWRDTEAFF; CDR3 DNA: TGTGCCAGCAGCCTGGAATGGCGGGACACTGAAGCTTTCTTT
clone size: -; J gene: TRBJ1-3; V gene: TRBV11-3; D gene: TRBD1; CDR3 protein: CASSQGTGSSSGNTIYF; CDR3 DNA: TGTGCCAGCAGCCAGGGGACAGGGTCAAGCTCTGGAAACACCATATATTTT
clone size: -; J gene: TRBJ1-1; V gene: TRBV27; D gene: TRBD1; CDR3 protein: CASSPARQGVNTEAFF; CDR3 DNA: TGTGCCAGCAGTCCCGCGAGACAGGGAGTAAACACTGAAGCTTTCTTT
clone size: -; J gene: TRBJ1-6; V gene: TRBV7-9; D gene: TRBD1; CDR3 protein: CASSQGQGNSPLHF; CDR3 DNA: TGTGCCAGCAGCCAGGGACAGGGTAATTCACCCCTCCACTTT
clone size: -; J gene: TRBJ1-1; V gene: TRBV4-2; D gene: -; CDR3 protein: CASSQRNSKAFF; CDR3 DNA: TGTGCCAGCAGCCAACGAAACAGTAAAGCTTTCTTT
clone size: -; J gene: TRBJ1-1; V gene: TRBV28; D gene: -; CDR3 protein: CASTPPHSSLTEAFF; CDR3 DNA: TGTGCCAGCACCCCCCCCCACAGCTCCCTCACTGAAGCTTTCTTT
clone size: once; J gene: TRBJ1-5; V gene: TRBV3-1/TRBV3-2; D gene: -; CDR3 protein: CASSGVYSNQPQHF; CDR3 DNA: TGTGCCAGCAGCGGAGTTTATAGCAATCAGCCCCAGCATTTT
clone size: -; J gene: TRBJ1-3; V gene: TRBV5-5; D gene: -; CDR3 protein: CASSLGGSGNTIYF; CDR3 DNA: TGTGCCAGCAGCTTGGGGGGCTCTGGAAACACCATATATTTT
clone size: once; J gene: TRBJ2-5; V gene: TRBV28; D gene: TRBD2; CDR3 protein: CASRRAGGREETQYF; CDR3 DNA: TGTGCCAGCAGGAGAGCGGGAGGGAGGGAAGAGACCCAGTACTTC
clone size: -; J gene: TRBJ1-2; V gene: TRBV6-5; D gene: -; CDR3 protein: CASRRQEEGYTF; CDR3 DNA: TGTGCCAGCAGGCGGCAGGAGGAGGGCTACACCTTC
clone size: -; J gene: TRBJ2-7; V gene: TRBV10-3; D gene: -; CDR3 protein: CAISEGGLGSYEQYF; CDR3 DNA: TGTGCCATCAGCGAAGGGGGGCTAGGCTCCTACGAGCAGTACTTC
clone size: -; J gene: TRBJ1-1; V gene: TRBV2; D gene: -; CDR3 protein: CASSESLTGRNTEAFF; CDR3 DNA: TGTGCCAGCAGTGAAAGTTTGACAGGCCGGAACACTGAAGCTTTCTTT
clone size: -; J gene: TRBJ2-7; V gene: TRBV28; D gene: -; CDR3 protein: CASSPGTMGNEQYF; CDR3 DNA: TGTGCCAGCAGTCCCGGGACGATGGGGAACGAGCAGTACTTC
clone size: -; J gene: TRBJ2-2; V gene: TRBV9; D gene: -; CDR3 protein: CASSVGPELFF; CDR3 DNA: TGTGCCAGCAGCGTTGGTCCGGAGCTGTTTTTT
clone size: -; J gene: TRBJ1-5; V gene: TRBV6-5; D gene: -; CDR3 protein: CASSPPLVQPQHF; CDR3 DNA: TGTGCCAGCAGTCCGCCTCTAGTTCAGCCCCAGCATTTT
clone size: -; J gene: TRBJ1-2; V gene: TRBV7-3; D gene: TRBD1; CDR3 protein: CASSYGTGDGYTF; CDR3 DNA: TGTGCCAGCAGCTATGGGACAGGGGATGGCTACACCTTC
clone size: -; J gene: TRBJ2-1; V gene: TRBV3-1/TRBV3-2; D gene: -; CDR3 protein: CAISRSESYNEQFF; CDR3 DNA: TGTGCCATATCACGGTCGGAATCCTACAATGAGCAGTTCTTC
clone size: -; J gene: TRBJ2-1; V gene: TRBV5-4; D gene: -; CDR3 protein: CASSHVGGRTYNEQFF; CDR3 DNA: TGTGCCAGCAGCCATGTCGGGGGAAGGACCTACAATGAGCAGTTCTTC
clone size: once; J gene: TRBJ2-1; V gene: TRBV6-4; D gene: TRBD2; CDR3 protein: CASSDHTSGLINEQFF; CDR3 DNA: TGTGCCAGCAGTGACCACACTAGCGGGCTGATCAATGAGCAGTTCTTC
clone size: -; J gene: TRBJ1-2; V gene: TRBV5-6; D gene: TRBD1; CDR3 protein: CASSFGTGRKYSYDYGYTF; CDR3 DNA: TGTGCCAGCAGCTTTGGGACAGGACGGAAATACTCCTACGACTATGGCTACACCTTC
clone size: -; J gene: TRBJ1-1; V gene: TRBV6-2/TRBV6-3; D gene: -; CDR3 protein: CASSQDRSTEAFF; CDR3 DNA: TGTGCCAGCAGCCAGGACAGATCCACTGAAGCTTTCTTT
clone size: -; J gene: TRBJ2-1; V gene: TRBV5-1; D gene: TRBD2; CDR3 protein: CASSLPGRETLEQFF; CDR3 DNA: TGCGCCAGCAGCCTCCCAGGGCGGGAGACTTTGGAGCAGTTCTTC
clone size: -; J gene: TRBJ2-7; V gene: TRBV12-3/TRBV12-4; D gene: -; CDR3 protein: CASRGRTYEQYF; CDR3 DNA: TGTGCCAGCAGGGGGAGAACCTACGAGCAGTACTTC
clone size: -; J gene: TRBJ1-6; V gene: TRBV10-3; D gene: -; CDR3 protein: CAISEKSGTVNSPLHF; CDR3 DNA: TGTGCCATCAGTGAGAAGAGTGGGACTGTAAATTCACCCCTCCACTTT
clone size: -; J gene: TRBJ1-1; V gene: TRBV2; D gene: -; CDR3 protein: CASSGQNTEAFF; CDR3 DNA: TGTGCCAGCAGTGGACAGAACACTGAAGCTTTCTTT
clone size: -; J gene: TRBJ1-4; V gene: TRBV9; D gene: TRBD1; CDR3 protein: CASSLTGTALNEKLFF; CDR3 DNA: TGTGCCAGCAGCCTTACAGGGACAGCTCTTAATGAAAAACTGTTTTTT
clone size: -; J gene: TRBJ2-3; V gene: TRBV7-3; D gene: -; CDR3 protein: CASSLPPADTQYF; CDR3 DNA: TGTGCCAGCAGCCTCCCGCCAGCCGATACGCAGTATTTT
clone size: -; J gene: TRBJ1-5; V gene: TRBV27; D gene: -; CDR3 protein: CASSARQLNQPQHF; CDR3 DNA: TGTGCCAGCAGCGCCCGACAGCTAAATCAGCCCCAGCATTTT
clone size: -; J gene: TRBJ1-1; V gene: TRBV18; D gene: TRBD1; CDR3 protein: CASSPGQDTEAFF; CDR3 DNA: TGTGCCAGCTCACCAGGACAGGACACTGAAGCTTTCTTT
clone size: -; J gene: TRBJ2-7; V gene: TRBV6-5; D gene: TRBD1; CDR3 protein: CASSYPGQGYEQYF; CDR3 DNA: TGTGCCAGCAGTTACCCGGGACAGGGTTACGAGCAGTACTTC
clone size: few; J gene: TRBJ2-7; V gene: TRBV7-8; D gene: -; CDR3 protein: CASSFPGGSYEQYF; CDR3 DNA: TGTGCCAGCAGCTTCCCAGGGGGGAGCTACGAGCAGTACTTC
clone size: -; J gene: TRBJ1-2; V gene: TRBV18; D gene: -; CDR3 protein: CASSPIDRGSNGYTF; CDR3 DNA: TGTGCCAGCTCACCTATAGACCGAGGGTCCAATGGCTACACCTTC
clone size: -; J gene: TRBJ1-1; V gene: TRBV29-1; D gene: -; CDR3 protein: CSARFGHNTEAFF; CDR3 DNA: TGCAGCGCACGTTTTGGACACAACACTGAAGCTTTCTTT
clone size: -; J gene: TRBJ1-3; V gene: TRBV27; D gene: -; CDR3 protein: CASSLNGAGNTIYF; CDR3 DNA: TGTGCCAGCAGTTTAAACGGTGCTGGAAACACCATATATTTT
clone size: -; J gene: TRBJ2-7; V gene: TRBV14; D gene: -; CDR3 protein: CASSQDSRTYEQYF; CDR3 DNA: TGTGCCAGCAGCCAAGACAGTCGGACCTACGAGCAGTACTTC
clone size: -; J gene: TRBJ2-1; V gene: TRBV5-5; D gene: TRBD2; CDR3 protein: CASSSVTSGRVRGGEQFF; CDR3 DNA: TGTGCCAGCAGCTCTGTCACTAGCGGGAGGGTCCGAGGGGGTGAGCAGTTCTTC
clone size: -; J gene: TRBJ2-7; V gene: TRBV30; D gene: TRBD2; CDR3 protein: CAGRTSGKYEQYF; CDR3 DNA: TGTGCCGGGCGGACTAGCGGGAAATACGAGCAGTACTTC
clone size: -; J gene: TRBJ1-2; V gene: TRBV12-3/TRBV12-4; D gene: -; CDR3 protein: CASSLKGNYGYTF; CDR3 DNA: TGTGCCAGCAGTTTAAAGGGTAACTATGGCTACACCTTC
clone size: -; J gene: TRBJ1-5; V gene: TRBV27; D gene: -; CDR3 protein: CASTPADRQAQRNQPQHF; CDR3 DNA: TGTGCCAGCACCCCCGCCGATAGACAGGCCCAAAGGAATCAGCCCCAGCATTTT
clone size: -; J gene: TRBJ2-7; V gene: TRBV5-1; D gene: -; CDR3 protein: CASSLIGVYEQYF; CDR3 DNA: TGCGCCAGCAGCTTGATTGGCGTCTACGAGCAGTACTTC
clone size: -; J gene: TRBJ1-4; V gene: TRBV12-3/TRBV12-4; D gene: TRBD1; CDR3 protein: CGSRGIGEKLFF; CDR3 DNA: TGTGGAAGCAGGGGGATCGGTGAAAAACTGTTTTTT
clone size: -; J gene: TRBJ2-1; V gene: TRBV3-1/TRBV3-2; D gene: TRBD2; CDR3 protein: CASSQAGLAAPNEQFF; CDR3 DNA: TGTGCCAGCAGCCAAGCGGGACTAGCCGCCCCCAATGAGCAGTTCTTC
clone size: -; J gene: TRBJ1-5; V gene: TRBV2; D gene: TRBD1; CDR3 protein: CASREDRRNQPQHF; CDR3 DNA: TGTGCCAGCAGAGAGGACAGGAGAAATCAGCCCCAGCATTTT
clone size: -; J gene: TRBJ2-2; V gene: TRBV7-3; D gene: -; CDR3 protein: CASSLSGLGGGELFF; CDR3 DNA: TGTGCCAGCAGCTTATCTGGACTAGGGGGCGGGGAGCTGTTTTTT
clone size: -; J gene: TRBJ1-5; V gene: TRBV5-1; D gene: TRBD1; CDR3 protein: CASSLGTGGFRNQPQHF; CDR3 DNA: TGCGCCAGCAGCTTGGGGACAGGGGGATTTCGCAATCAGCCCCAGCATTTT
clone size: few; J gene: TRBJ2-2; V gene: TRBV19; D gene: -; CDR3 protein: CASRRTGELFF; CDR3 DNA: TGTGCCAGTAGGCGTACCGGGGAGCTGTTTTTT
clone size: -; J gene: TRBJ1-2; V gene: TRBV7-9; D gene: -; CDR3 protein: CASSGGPSTYGYTF; CDR3 DNA: TGTGCCAGCAGCGGGGGGCCGAGCACCTATGGCTACACCTTC
clone size: -; J gene: TRBJ1-5; V gene: TRBV10-3; D gene: -; CDR3 protein: CAISEGQYSNQPQHF; CDR3 DNA: TGTGCCATCAGTGAGGGACAGTATAGCAATCAGCCCCAGCATTTT
clone size: -; J gene: TRBJ1-1; V gene: TRBV5-1; D gene: TRBD1; CDR3 protein: CASSSLTGMITEAFF; CDR3 DNA: TGCGCCAGCAGCTCTTTGACAGGGATGATCACTGAAGCTTTCTTT